One and the same sample provided the 16 T cell receptor beta chains below, sequenced in a study of T cells in Graves' hyperthyroidism and ophthalmopathy. Amplified TCR beta CDR3 regions derived from RNA transcripts. First-round RT-PCR targeting the TCR CDR3 was performed with the HTBI primer set. From the multiplex PCR reads, TCRdb called clonotypes with MiXCR, one entry per CDR3 protein. There are 600,000 to 650,000 distinct CDR3 sequences in the sample; about 17% occur only once, and around 4% lies in the top ten. Source material: blood. These receptors were collected from a woman aged 25 to 39 with Graves' hyperthyroidism.

The rearrangement uses TRBV9 and TRBJ2-1; 8 nucleotides agree with TRBD2. The CDR3 is made up of 16 amino acids. CDR1 and CDR2 from the germline V gene are SGDLS and YYNGEE. The V segment lost 4 bases and the J segment 2 bases; nucleotides outside the gene matches: 8. CDR3 in DNA: TGTGCCAGCAGCCCTTGGACTAGCTTAGCCTACAATGAGCAGTTCTTC. This sequence encodes CASSPWTSLAYNEQFF.

This clonotype was recorded at least ten times. The gene calls are TRBV12-3 or TRBV12-4 and TRBJ2-7; 7 nucleotides align to TRBD1. With 6 bases clipped from V and 2 bases from J, the junction kept 4 bases outside the gene matches. CDR3 size: 13 residues. CDR3 residues: CASRRDSPYEQYF. In nucleotides, the CDR3 is TGTGCCAGCAGACGGGACAGTCCCTACGAGCAGTACTTC.

The table lists this clonotype with a few counts. The chain is built from TRBV12-3 or TRBV12-4 and TRBJ2-1; D is unclear. V gave up 1 base and J gave up 6 bases, with 7 bases separating them. The CDR3 covers 13 residues. CDR3 DNA: TGTGCCAGCAGTTTAGTCTCCATCAATGAGCAGTTCTTC. Translated: CASSLVSINEQFF.

The table lists this clonotype with a count of one. The J gene is TRBJ2-1, the V gene TRBV19; 9 bases fit TRBD2. The CDR3 contains 15 residues. Germline CDR1 reads LNHDA; CDR2 reads SQIVND (reference sequence). Losses at the gene ends were 4 bases for V and 4 bases for J; bases not matched to a gene: 5. The CDR3 DNA is TGTGCCAGTAGTACTGTCGCGGGAGGGTACAATGAGCAGTTCTTC. Translated: CASSTVAGGYNEQFF.

In its sample, this clonotype was seen many times. This rearrangement joins TRBV2 to TRBJ2-1, with D unclear. V lost 6 bases and J lost 4, with 16 bases in between. Germline lookup yields CDR1 SNHLY and CDR2 FYNNEI. This CDR3 region has 15 residues. CDR3 sequence: CASSADPSPYNEQFF. Written as DNA, the CDR3 is TGTGCCAGCAGCGCAGACCCCTCCCCTTACAATGAGCAGTTCTTC.

This clonotype was seen at least ten times. The chain is built from TRBV20-1 and TRBJ2-5, with TRBD2 matching over 9 bases. The CDR3 covers 15 residues. Per the germline V gene, CDR1 is DFQATT and CDR2 is SNEGSKA (reference sequence). After removal of 2 bases from V and 4 bases from J, the junction contained 8 bases not matched to a gene. The CDR3 spells CSARTPGTSRETQYF. In nucleotides, the CDR3 is TGCAGTGCTAGAACGCCTGGGACTAGCCGAGAGACCCAGTACTTC.

This clonotype occurred many times. This sequence joins TRBV9 and TRBJ2-7; D not resolved. Trimming took 3 bases from V and 2 from J, leaving 18 bases between them. This CDR3 contains 16 residues. Per the germline V gene, CDR1 is SGDLS and CDR2 is YYNGEE. The CDR3: CASSASLTDGTYEQYF. As DNA, the CDR3 is TGTGCCAGCAGCGCCTCCCTAACCGACGGAACCTACGAGCAGTACTTC.

This clonotype occurred many times. The rearrangement joins TRBV30 to TRBJ1-4, with a tentative D call TRBD1 (6 bases). Trimming pared 5 bases from V and 3 bases from J, leaving 10 bases between. CDR3 length: 13 amino acids. Per germline, CDR1 GTSNPN and CDR2 SVGIG (reference sequence). CDR3 protein: CAWDGQSNEKLFF. The CDR3 DNA reads as TGTGCCTGGGACGGACAGTCTAATGAAAAACTGTTTTTT. Based on the CDR3 plus reference TRBV30 and TRBJ1-4, the full variable domain is SQTIHQWPATLVQPVGSPLSLECTVEGTSNPNLYWYRQAAGRGLQLLFYSVGIGQISSEVPQNLSASRPQDRQFILSSKKLLLSDSGFYLCAWDGQSNEKLFFGSGTQLSVL.

Many counts were recorded for this clonotype. J is TRBJ2-7 and V is TRBV28; D gene unclear. The CDR3 is made up of 12 amino acids. The V end was cut by 6 bases, the J end by 9 bases, with 15 bases between. Per the germline V gene, CDR1 is MDHEN and CDR2 is SYDVKM. The CDR3, as DNA: TGTGCCAGCAGGGCACCTCCAAAGGCGCAGTACTTC. Translating it yields CASRAPPKAQYF.

The V gene is TRBV30, the J gene TRBJ1-4; weak D call: TRBD1 (6 bases). Trimming removed 0 bases from V and 7 bases from J, with 9 bases in between. This CDR3 is 13 amino acids long. CDR1 GTSNPN and CDR2 SVGIG come from the germline V gene (reference sequence). This CDR3 is CAWSVAGAEKLFF. The CDR3 DNA reads as TGTGCCTGGAGTGTAGCAGGGGCTGAAAAACTGTTTTTT.

There are many counts of this clonotype. The V and J genes are TRBV7-3 and TRBJ2-7; a possible D gene is TRBD2 (6 bases). The CDR3 is 16 amino acids. Germline-derived CDR1 and CDR2 are SGHTA and FQGTGA. The V end was cut by 2 bases, the J end by 2 bases, with 16 bases between. CDR3 residues: CASSLGPRGTPYEQYF. The CDR3 DNA reads as TGTGCCAGCAGCTTAGGACCCCGGGGGACGCCCTACGAGCAGTACTTC.

The V gene is TRBV6-5, the J gene TRBJ2-1; 16 nucleotides match TRBD2. V lost 2 bases, J lost 1 base, and 2 bases stayed unmatched. The germline V gene encodes CDR1 MNHEY and CDR2 SVGAGI. The CDR3 loop spans 18 amino acids. CDR3 region: CASSYGTSGRGSYNEQFF. The DNA of the CDR3 is TGTGCCAGCAGTTACGGGACTAGCGGGAGGGGGTCCTACAATGAGCAGTTCTTC.

In this sample, this clonotype turned up many times. This chain connects TRBV12-3 or TRBV12-4 to TRBJ2-3; TRBD2 aligns across 12 bases. V trimming: 7 bases; J trimming: 5 bases; junction bases outside the gene matches: 7. There are 15 residues in the CDR3. Written as DNA, the CDR3 is TGTGCCAGCACCCGACTAGCGGGAGTTAGAGATACGCAGTATTTT. Its protein is CASTRLAGVRDTQYF.

Turning to this clonotype: At one boundary the junction diverges from the germline segment, which might be a read error. V is TRBV7-8 and J is TRBJ2-2; D unresolved. The germline CDR1 and CDR2 sequences are SGHVS and FQNEAQ. The CDR3 length is 15 residues. CDR3: CARSLLRVLTGELFF. The DNA for the CDR3 is TGTGCCCGCAGCTTACTACGGGTTTTGACCGGGGAGCTGTTTTTT.

J is TRBJ2-3 and V is TRBV24-1, with D perhaps given as TRBD1 or TRBD2 (5 bases each). Looked up from germline, CDR1 is KGHDR and CDR2 is SFDVKD. V was shortened by 8 bases and J by 3 bases, with 11 bases between the two germline ends. This CDR3 comprises 13 residues. The CDR3 protein is CATTRDATDTQYF. CDR3 coding DNA: TGTGCCACCACACGGGACGCAACAGATACGCAGTATTTT.

Comment on this clonotype: The conserved phenylalanine or tryptophan is not found at the CDR3 terminus, so this likely reflects a read error. This chain uses TRBV28 with TRBJ2-1; TRBD2 agrees at 9 bases. The germline CDR1 and CDR2 sequences are MDHEN and SYDVKM. CDR3 length equals 14 residues. V lost 4 bases, J lost 5 bases, and 3 bases stayed unmatched. CDR3 sequence (DNA): TGTGCCAGCAGTTCCAGCGGGAGGAACAATGAGCAGTTCTCC. Translating gives CASSSSGRNNEQFS.